What follows are 17 T cell receptor beta chains derived from one specimen sequenced in a study of cytomegalovirus exposure and HLA in healthy donors. The repertoire was sequenced with immunoSEQ multiplex PCR; TCRdb's copy has only in-frame clones and lacks some. The sample shows fewer than 100,000 clones, approximately 94% of them seen only once. The sequencing sample was made of PBMCs. The receptors come from a woman aged 18-29 years in good health and CMV-seropositive.

A single count supports this clone. The chain carries TRBV30 and TRBJ2-3; possibly TRBD1 for D (6 bases). Germline CDR1 is GTSNPN and CDR2 is SVGIG (reference sequence). The CDR3 consists of 17 residues. The chain's CDR3 is CATAIGGAGLWADTQYF. In DNA, the CDR3 is TGTGCTACCGCTATTGGGGGCGCTGGGCTATGGGCAGATACGCAGTATTTT. The full variable domain, with the rest looked up from reference TRBV30 and TRBJ2-3, is SQTIHQWPATLVQPVGSPLSLECTVEGTSNPNLYWYRQAAGRGLQLLFYSVGIGQISSEVPQNLSASRPQDRQFILSSKKLLLSDSGFYLCATAIGGAGLWADTQYFGPGTRLTVL.

The chain combines TRBV2 with TRBJ2-3; D is possibly TRBD2 (5 bases). In germline, CDR1 is SNHLY, CDR2 FYNNEI. V was cut by 3 bases and J by 2 bases, with 12 bases left in between. The CDR3 is 15 residues long. CDR3 sequence: CASSDRGQITDTQYF. The DNA for the CDR3 is TGTGCCAGCAGTGACCGGGGTCAAATCACAGATACGCAGTATTTT.

This clone appeared once. No conserved phenylalanine or tryptophan is present at the end of the CDR3, so a read error is the likely explanation. Because the CDR3's place on the DNA is in doubt, the DNA is left out and the CDR3 is given as listed by TCRdb. The chain is built from TRBV18 and TRBJ1-3; the table gives TRBD1 as D, unverified against the DNA. The CDR3 is made up of 11 amino acids, end residues included. Germline-derived CDR1 and CDR2 are KGHSH and LQKENI. CDR3 sequence: CASSDNRGLLL.

The genes are TRBV19 and TRBJ2-1; 10 bases align to TRBD2. The CDR3 covers 15 residues. Germline trimming cut 4 bases from V and 2 bases from J; bases unmatched to any gene: 2. In germline, CDR1 is LNHDA, CDR2 SQIVND (reference sequence). The CDR3 reads CASSTGLATYNEQFF. CDR3 DNA sequence: TGTGCCAGTAGTACGGGACTAGCGACCTACAATGAGCAGTTCTTC.

This chain links TRBV19 with TRBJ2-3; 10 bases are a match to TRBD1. This CDR3 comprises 16 residues. Germline CDR1 is LNHDA and CDR2 is SQIVND (reference sequence). Trimming cost V 2 bases and J 1 base; bases outside gene matches: 3. This CDR3 is CASSITGTGGTDTQYF. The CDR3 coding sequence is TGTGCCAGTAGTATAACGGGGACAGGGGGCACAGATACGCAGTATTTT.

The chain has TRBV2 and TRBJ2-7; TRBD1 matches 9 bases. The V gene end was trimmed by 6 bases and the J gene end by 6 bases; junction bases not matched to a gene: 12. The CDR3 runs 15 residues. Per the germline V gene, CDR1 is SNHLY and CDR2 is FYNNEI. CDR3 in DNA: TGTGCCAGCAGGACATGGGACAGGGTTCTAGTCGAGCAGTACTTC. This sequence encodes CASRTWDRVLVEQYF.

CDR3: CASSLARGWYYGYTF. In DNA, the CDR3 is TGTGCCAGCAGTTTAGCCCGGGGATGGTACTATGGCTACACCTTC. This rearrangement joins TRBV27 to TRBJ1-2; no clear D gene. Trimming took 2 bases from V and 3 from J, leaving 13 bases between them. The germline V gene has CDR1 MNHEY and CDR2 SMNVEV (reference sequence). This CDR3 has 15 amino acids.

This clone has a single count. This chain uses TRBV6-6 with TRBJ1-1; 7 bases match TRBD1. This CDR3 contains 16 residues. Germline V gene lookup returns CDR1 MNHNY and CDR2 SVGAGI (reference sequence). The V segment lost 6 bases and the J segment 4 bases; nucleotides outside the gene matches: 14. CDR3 sequence (DNA): TGTGCCAGCAGACACACAGGGGATGGGAGAAGCACTGAAGCTTTCTTT. It codes for CASRHTGDGRSTEAFF.

The chain has TRBV7-3 and TRBJ2-4, with D tentatively TRBD2 (5 bases). Trimming shortened V by 5 bases and J by 5 bases, and 13 bases separated the two germline ends. This CDR3 is built from 14 residues. Germline lookup yields CDR1 SGHTA and CDR2 FQGTGA. Here the CDR3 reads CASSPTGSQNIQYF. DNA of the CDR3: TGTGCCAGCAGCCCTACGGGAAGCCAAAACATTCAGTACTTC.

V and J are TRBV28 and TRBJ1-1, with 8 positions matching TRBD1. This CDR3 is 13 amino acids long. CDR1 and CDR2 (germline): MDHEN, SYDVKM. V lost 5 bases to trimming and J lost 6 bases; unmatched junction nucleotides: 5. This CDR3 is CASSQTGEAEAFF. Here the CDR3 DNA reads TGTGCCAGCAGTCAGACAGGGGAGGCTGAAGCTTTCTTT.

This rearrangement joins TRBV5-6 to TRBJ1-4; 7 bases line up with TRBD1. CDR1 and CDR2 from the germline V gene are SGHDT and YYEEEE. Losses at the gene ends were 4 bases for V and 6 bases for J; bases not matched to a gene: 12. CDR3 length: 16 residues. The CDR3 reads CASSHLAETGYEKLFF. The CDR3, as DNA: TGTGCCAGCAGCCATTTGGCCGAGACAGGGTATGAAAAACTGTTTTTT.

V gene TRBV7-3 combines with J gene TRBJ2-7; 12 nucleotides agree with TRBD2. V was clipped by 5 bases and J by 3 bases; unmatched bases: 2. The CDR3 covers 14 residues. The germline CDR1 and CDR2 sequences are SGHTA and FQGTGA. The DNA of the CDR3 is TGTGCCAGCAGCACGACTAGCGGGAGCTACGAGCAGTACTTC. Encoded protein: CASSTTSGSYEQYF.

DNA for the CDR3: TGTGCCAGCAGTGAATTCAGGGCCATCAATCAGCCCCAGCATTTT. Its protein product is CASSEFRAINQPQHF. The V call is TRBV6-1, the J call TRBJ1-5; maybe TRBD1 (5 bases). Trimming cost V 2 bases and J 3 bases, with 11 bases left between them. Germline assignment: CDR1 MNHNS and CDR2 SASEGT. The CDR3 has 15 amino acids.

V gene TRBV14 combines with J gene TRBJ2-5; 10 nucleotides line up with TRBD2. Germline V gene sequence: CDR1 SGHDN, CDR2 FVKESK. The trim removed 4 bases at V and 4 bases at J, leaving 6 bases unmatched. The length of the CDR3 is 15 residues. The CDR3 loop is CASSRLAGDGETQYF. The CDR3 DNA reads TGTGCCAGCAGCCGGCTAGCGGGAGACGGAGAGACCCAGTACTTC.

The chain joins TRBV4-2 to TRBJ1-2; TRBD1 aligns across 7 bases. Per germline, CDR1 LGHNA and CDR2 YNFKEQ. J lost 6 bases, V lost 0 bases, and 4 bases had no gene match. The CDR3 totals 14 residues. The CDR3 DNA is TGTGCCAGCAGCCAAGAAGACAGGGAGCATGGCTACACCTTC. Protein sequence: CASSQEDREHGYTF.

This rearrangement joins TRBV7-9 to TRBJ2-3, with 10 bases fitting TRBD1. The CDR3 is made up of 16 amino acids. Germline CDR1 SEHNR, CDR2 FQNEAQ (reference sequence). V dropped 5 bases and J dropped 5; count of bases not matched to a gene: 10. The CDR3 region is CASSPPDRGQGDTQYF. The CDR3 DNA is TGTGCCAGCAGCCCGCCAGACAGGGGGCAAGGAGATACGCAGTATTTT.

The chain recombines TRBV7-3 with TRBJ2-1; 9 nucleotides match TRBD1. This CDR3 contains 15 residues. Germline V gene lookup returns CDR1 SGHTA and CDR2 FQGTGA. The J segment lost 6 bases and the V segment lost 6 bases, leaving 9 bases of the junction unmatched. CDR3 in amino acids: CASSYRGLEFNEQFF. CDR3 nucleotides: TGTGCCAGCAGTTACAGGGGGCTTGAGTTCAATGAGCAGTTCTTC.